Described below is a single T cell receptor (beta chain) sequence and its context. Its specificity is unknown. The data originate from a study of blood T cells in healthy people across ages. A J-beta primer mix and a sample-barcoded 5' primer were used in a second PCR of roughly 7 to 12 cycles. TCRdb analysed the 5' RACE reads with MiXCR anew, one entry per CDR3 protein. Among about 970,000 distinct CDR3 sequences listed, around 54% were seen once. The CDR3 is 17 residues long. Trimming removed 0 bases from V and 4 bases from J, with 16 bases in between. Germline CDR1 reads ENHRY; CDR2 reads SYGVKD. Regarding the study as a whole: Expanded clonotype shifts may have been confounded, as the donors had an unknown CMV status.

The specimen was blood. This rearrangement joins TRBV10-3 to TRBJ1-5, with D uncertain. This clonotype was obtained from a woman in her sixties in good health. CDR3 in DNA: TGTGCCATCAGTGAGTCGCAGGTCGCGAGTGGTAATCAGCCCCAGCATTTT. Translated, it gives CAISESQVASGNQPQHF.